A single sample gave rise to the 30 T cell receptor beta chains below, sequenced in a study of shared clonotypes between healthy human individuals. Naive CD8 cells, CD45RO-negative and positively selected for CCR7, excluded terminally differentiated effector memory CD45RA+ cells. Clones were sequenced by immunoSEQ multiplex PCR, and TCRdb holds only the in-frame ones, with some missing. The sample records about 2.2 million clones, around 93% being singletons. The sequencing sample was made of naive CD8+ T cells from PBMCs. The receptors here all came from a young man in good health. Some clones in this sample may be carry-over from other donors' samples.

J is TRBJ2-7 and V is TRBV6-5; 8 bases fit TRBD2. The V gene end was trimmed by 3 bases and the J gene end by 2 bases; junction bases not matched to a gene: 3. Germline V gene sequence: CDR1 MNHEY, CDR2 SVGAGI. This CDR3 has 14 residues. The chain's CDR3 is CASSYNSGAYEQYF. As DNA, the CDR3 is TGTGCCAGCAGTTATAATAGCGGGGCCTACGAGCAGTACTTC.

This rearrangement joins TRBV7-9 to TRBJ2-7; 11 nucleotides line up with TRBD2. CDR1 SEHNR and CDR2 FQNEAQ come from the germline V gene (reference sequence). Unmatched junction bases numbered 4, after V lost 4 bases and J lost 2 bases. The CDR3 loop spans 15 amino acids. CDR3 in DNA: TGTGCCAGCAGCTACACGACTAGCGGGACCTACGAGCAGTACTTC. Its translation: CASSYTTSGTYEQYF.

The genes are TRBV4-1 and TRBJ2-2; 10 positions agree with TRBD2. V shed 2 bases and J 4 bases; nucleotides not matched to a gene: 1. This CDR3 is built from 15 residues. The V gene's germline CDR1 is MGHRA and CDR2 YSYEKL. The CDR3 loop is CASSQSGRATGELFF. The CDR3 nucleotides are TGCGCCAGCAGCCAAAGCGGGAGGGCCACCGGGGAGCTGTTTTTT.

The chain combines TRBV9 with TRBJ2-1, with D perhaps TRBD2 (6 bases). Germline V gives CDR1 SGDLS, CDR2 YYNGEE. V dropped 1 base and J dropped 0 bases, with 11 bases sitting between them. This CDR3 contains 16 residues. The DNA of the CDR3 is TGTGCCAGCAGCGTAACGCTAGCGAACTCCTACAATGAGCAGTTCTTC. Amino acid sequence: CASSVTLANSYNEQFF.

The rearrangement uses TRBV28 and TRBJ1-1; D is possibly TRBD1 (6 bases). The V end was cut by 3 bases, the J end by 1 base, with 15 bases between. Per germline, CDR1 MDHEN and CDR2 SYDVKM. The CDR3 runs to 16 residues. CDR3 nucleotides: TGTGCCAGCAGTTTCCCAAGCTCGACAGGGAACACTGAAGCTTTCTTT. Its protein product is CASSFPSSTGNTEAFF. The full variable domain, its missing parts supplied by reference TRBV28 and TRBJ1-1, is DVKVTQSSRYLVKRTGEKVFLECVQDMDHENMFWYRQDPGLGLRLIYFSYDVKMKEKGDIPEGYSVSREKKERFSLILESASTNQTSMYLCASSFPSSTGNTEAFFGQGTRLTVV.

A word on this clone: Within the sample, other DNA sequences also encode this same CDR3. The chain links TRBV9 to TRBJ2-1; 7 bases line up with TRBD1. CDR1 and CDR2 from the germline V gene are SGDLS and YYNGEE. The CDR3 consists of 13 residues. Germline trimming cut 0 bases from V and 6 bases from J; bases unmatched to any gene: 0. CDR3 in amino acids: CASSVGQGNEQFF. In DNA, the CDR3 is TGTGCCAGCAGCGTAGGACAGGGCAATGAGCAGTTCTTC.

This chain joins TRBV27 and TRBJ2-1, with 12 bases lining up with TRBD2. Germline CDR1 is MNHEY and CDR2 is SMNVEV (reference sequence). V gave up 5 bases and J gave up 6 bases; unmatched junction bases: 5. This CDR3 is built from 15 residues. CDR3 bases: TGTGCCAGCAGTATCGGACTAGCGGGACTCAATGAGCAGTTCTTC. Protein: CASSIGLAGLNEQFF.

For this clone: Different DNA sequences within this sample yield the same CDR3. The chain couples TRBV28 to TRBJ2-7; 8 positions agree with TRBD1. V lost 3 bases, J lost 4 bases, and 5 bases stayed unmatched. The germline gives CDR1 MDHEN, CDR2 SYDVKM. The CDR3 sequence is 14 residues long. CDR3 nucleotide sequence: TGTGCCAGCAGTTTTCTAGGACAGGGTTACGAGCAGTACTTC. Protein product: CASSFLGQGYEQYF.

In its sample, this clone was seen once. The DNA of the CDR3 is TGTGCCAGCAGTCCAAGGAGGATACAGTGGGTGAACACTGAAGCTTTCTTT. Its translation: CASSPRRIQWVNTEAFF. The chain combines TRBV28 with TRBJ1-1; D gene uncertain. Trimming pared 5 bases from V and 0 bases from J, leaving 19 bases between. CDR3 length equals 17 residues. Per the germline V gene, CDR1 is MDHEN and CDR2 is SYDVKM.

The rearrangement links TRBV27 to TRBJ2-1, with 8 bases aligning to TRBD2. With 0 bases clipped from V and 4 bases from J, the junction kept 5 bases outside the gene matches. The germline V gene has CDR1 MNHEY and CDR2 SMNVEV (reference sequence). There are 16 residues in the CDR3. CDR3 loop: CASSLSASGYYNEQFF. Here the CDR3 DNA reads TGTGCCAGCAGTTTATCTGCTAGCGGGTATTACAATGAGCAGTTCTTC.

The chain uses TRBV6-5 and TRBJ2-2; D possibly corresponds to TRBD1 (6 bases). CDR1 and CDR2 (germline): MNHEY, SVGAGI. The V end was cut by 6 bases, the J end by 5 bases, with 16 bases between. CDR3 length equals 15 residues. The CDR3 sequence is CASSYREFWTGELFF. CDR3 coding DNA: TGTGCCAGCAGCTACAGGGAATTTTGGACCGGGGAGCTGTTTTTT.

Written as DNA, the CDR3 is TGTGCCAGCAGCTTCCTGACTAGCGGAGAGACCCAGTACTTC. Its translation: CASSFLTSGETQYF. The chain has TRBV13 and TRBJ2-5; 9 bases agree with TRBD2. This CDR3 contains 14 residues. In germline, CDR1 is PRHDT, CDR2 FYEKMQ (reference sequence). V shed 3 bases, J shed 4 bases, and the junction held 3 bases outside the gene matches. The full variable domain, with the rest looked up from reference TRBV13 and TRBJ2-5, is AAGVIQSPRHLIKEKRETATLKCYPIPRHDTVYWYQQGPGQDPQFLISFYEKMQSDKGSIPDRFSAQQFSDYHSELNMSSLELGDSALYFCASSFLTSGETQYFGPGTRLLVL.

CDR3 sequence reads: CASSSDLSNEKLFF. CDR3 DNA: TGCGCCAGCAGCTCGGACCTTTCTAATGAAAAACTGTTTTTT. The rearrangement links TRBV4-3 to TRBJ1-4; D call uncertain. The ends were cut back, 5 bases at V and 3 bases at J, with 10 bases in the middle. The CDR3 runs to 14 residues. Germline V gives CDR1 LGHNA, CDR2 YSLEER.

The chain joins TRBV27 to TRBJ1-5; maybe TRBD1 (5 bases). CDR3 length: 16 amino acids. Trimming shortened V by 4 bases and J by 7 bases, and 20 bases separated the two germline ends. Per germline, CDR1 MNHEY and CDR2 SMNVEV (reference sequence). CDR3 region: CASSSSLGHSVQPQHF. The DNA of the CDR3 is TGTGCCAGCAGTTCTAGTCTTGGACACAGCGTACAGCCCCAGCATTTT.

This chain's CDR3 is CASSGGGPPYEQYF. The CDR3 region has the DNA TGTGCCAGCAGCGGGGGGGGTCCCCCCTACGAGCAGTACTTC. The rearrangement links TRBV9 to TRBJ2-7; TRBD2 aligns across 7 bases. The trim removed 3 bases at V and 2 bases at J, leaving 5 bases unmatched. This CDR3 region has 14 residues. Germline CDR1 and CDR2: SGDLS and YYNGEE. Variable domain in full (rest from reference TRBV9 and TRBJ2-7): DSGVTQTPKHLITATGQRVTLRCSPRSGDLSVYWYQQSLDQGLQFLIQYYNGEERAKGNILERFSAQQFPDLHSELNLSSLELGDSALYFCASSGGGPPYEQYFGPGTRLTVT.

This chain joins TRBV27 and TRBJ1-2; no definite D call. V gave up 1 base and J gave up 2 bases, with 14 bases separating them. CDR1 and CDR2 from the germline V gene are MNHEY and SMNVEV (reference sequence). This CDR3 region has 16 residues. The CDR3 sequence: CASSLYAGSSNYGYTF. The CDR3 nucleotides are TGTGCCAGCAGTTTATACGCGGGCAGCTCGAACTATGGCTACACCTTC.

CDR3 sequence reads: CASHRDRRNYGYTF. The CDR3, as DNA: TGTGCCAGCCACCGGGACAGGCGGAACTATGGCTACACCTTC. The chain joins TRBV6-1 to TRBJ1-2, with 8 nucleotides matching TRBD1. CDR1 MNHNS and CDR2 SASEGT come from the germline V gene. V lost 8 bases to trimming and J lost 2 bases; unmatched junction nucleotides: 7. The CDR3 loop spans 14 amino acids.

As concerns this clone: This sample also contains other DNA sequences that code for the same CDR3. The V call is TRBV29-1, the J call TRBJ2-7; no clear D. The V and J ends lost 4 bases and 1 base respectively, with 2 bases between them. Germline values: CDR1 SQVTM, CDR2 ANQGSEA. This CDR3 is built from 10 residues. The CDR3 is CSVVSYEQYF. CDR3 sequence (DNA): TGCAGCGTTGTTTCCTACGAGCAGTACTTC.

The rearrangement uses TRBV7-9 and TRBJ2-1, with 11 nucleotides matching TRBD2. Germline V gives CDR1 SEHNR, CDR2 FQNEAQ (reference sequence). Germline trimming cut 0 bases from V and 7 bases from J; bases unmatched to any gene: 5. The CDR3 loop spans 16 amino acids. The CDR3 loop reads CASSLASGRDKNEQFF. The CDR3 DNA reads TGTGCCAGCAGCTTAGCTAGCGGGAGGGATAAGAATGAGCAGTTCTTC.

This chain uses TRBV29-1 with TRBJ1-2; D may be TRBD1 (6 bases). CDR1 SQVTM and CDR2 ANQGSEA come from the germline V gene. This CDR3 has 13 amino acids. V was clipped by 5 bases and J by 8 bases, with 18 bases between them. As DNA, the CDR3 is TGCAGCGTTCCCTCGGCAGGGGAGAGCGGCTACACCTTC. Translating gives CSVPSAGESGYTF. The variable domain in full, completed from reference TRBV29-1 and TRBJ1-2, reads SAVISQKPSRDICQRGTSLTIQCQVDSQVTMMFWYRQQPGQSLTLIATANQGSEATYESGFVIDKFPISRPNLTFSTLTVSNMSPEDSSIYLCSVPSAGESGYTFGSGTRLTVV.

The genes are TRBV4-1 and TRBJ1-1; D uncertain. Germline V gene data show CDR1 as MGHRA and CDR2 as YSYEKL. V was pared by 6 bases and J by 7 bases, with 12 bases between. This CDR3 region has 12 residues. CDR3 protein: CASRRVGFEAFF. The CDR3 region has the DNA TGCGCCAGCAGGCGAGTGGGGTTTGAAGCTTTCTTT.

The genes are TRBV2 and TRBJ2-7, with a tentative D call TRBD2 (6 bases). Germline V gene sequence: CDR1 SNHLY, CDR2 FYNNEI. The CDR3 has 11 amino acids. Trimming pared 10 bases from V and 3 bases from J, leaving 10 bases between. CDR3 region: CATLGGYEQYF. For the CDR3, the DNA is TGTGCCACCCTGGGGGGCTACGAGCAGTACTTC. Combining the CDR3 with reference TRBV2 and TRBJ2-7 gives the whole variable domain EPEVTQTPSHQVTQMGQEVILRCVPISNHLYFYWYRQILGQKVEFLVSFYNNEISEKSEIFDDQFSVERPDGSNFTLKIRSTKLEDSAMYFCATLGGYEQYFGPGTRLTVT.

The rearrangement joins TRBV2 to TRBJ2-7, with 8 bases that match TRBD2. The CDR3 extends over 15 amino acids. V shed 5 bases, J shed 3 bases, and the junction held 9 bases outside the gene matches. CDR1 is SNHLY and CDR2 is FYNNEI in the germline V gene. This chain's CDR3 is CASSPTTGTSYEQYF. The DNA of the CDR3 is TGTGCCAGCAGTCCGACTACCGGGACTAGCTACGAGCAGTACTTC.

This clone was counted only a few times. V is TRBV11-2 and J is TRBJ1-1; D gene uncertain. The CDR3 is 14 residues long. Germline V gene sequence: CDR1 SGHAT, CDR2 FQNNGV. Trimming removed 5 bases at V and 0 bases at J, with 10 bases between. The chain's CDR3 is CASSPLPLNTEAFF. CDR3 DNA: TGTGCCAGCAGCCCGCTACCGTTGAACACTGAAGCTTTCTTT.

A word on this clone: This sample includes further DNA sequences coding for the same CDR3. The CDR3 is CASSPRPYEQYF. CDR3 in DNA: TGTGCCAGCAGCCCGAGGCCCTACGAGCAGTACTTC. The chain recombines TRBV7-9 with TRBJ2-7; D is ambiguous. Germline V gives CDR1 SEHNR, CDR2 FQNEAQ (reference sequence). The V gene lost 5 bases and the J gene lost 2 bases, with 7 bases spanning the gap. This CDR3 region has 12 residues.

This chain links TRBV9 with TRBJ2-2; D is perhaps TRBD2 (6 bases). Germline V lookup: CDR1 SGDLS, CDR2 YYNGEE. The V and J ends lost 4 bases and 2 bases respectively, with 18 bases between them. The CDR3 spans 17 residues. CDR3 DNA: TGTGCCAGCAGCTCCCGCCCTCGGGGGATAAACACCGGGGAGCTGTTTTTT. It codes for CASSSRPRGINTGELFF. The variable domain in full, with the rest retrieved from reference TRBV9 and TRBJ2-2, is DSGVTQTPKHLITATGQRVTLRCSPRSGDLSVYWYQQSLDQGLQFLIQYYNGEERAKGNILERFSAQQFPDLHSELNLSSLELGDSALYFCASSSRPRGINTGELFFGEGSRLTVL.

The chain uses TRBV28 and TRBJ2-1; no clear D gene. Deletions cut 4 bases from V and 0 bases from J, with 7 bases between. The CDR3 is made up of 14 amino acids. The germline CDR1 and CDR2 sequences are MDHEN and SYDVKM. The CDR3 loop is CASSSRLSYNEQFF. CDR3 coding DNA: TGTGCCAGCAGTTCCCGCCTCTCCTACAATGAGCAGTTCTTC.

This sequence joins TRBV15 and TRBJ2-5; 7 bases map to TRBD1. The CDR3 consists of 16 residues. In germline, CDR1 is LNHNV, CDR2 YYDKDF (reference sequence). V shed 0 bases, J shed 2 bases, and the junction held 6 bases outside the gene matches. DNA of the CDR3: TGTGCCACCAGCAGAGAATGGGCAGGGGGTCAAGAGACCCAGTACTTC. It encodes CATSREWAGGQETQYF.

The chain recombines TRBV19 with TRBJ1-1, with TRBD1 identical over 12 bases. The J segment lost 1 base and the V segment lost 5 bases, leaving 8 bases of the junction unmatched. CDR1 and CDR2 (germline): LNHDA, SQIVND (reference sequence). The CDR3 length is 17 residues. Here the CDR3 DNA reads TGTGCCAGTAGTCCGTTCGGGACAGGGGGCCAGAACACTGAAGCTTTCTTT. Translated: CASSPFGTGGQNTEAFF.

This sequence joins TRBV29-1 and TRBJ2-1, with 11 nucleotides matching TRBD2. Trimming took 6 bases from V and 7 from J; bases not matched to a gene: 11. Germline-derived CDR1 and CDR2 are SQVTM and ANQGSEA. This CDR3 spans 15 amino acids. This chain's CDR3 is CSVQGTLAGGNEQFF. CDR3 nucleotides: TGCAGCGTCCAGGGGACCCTAGCGGGAGGTAATGAGCAGTTCTTC.